These 4 T cell receptor beta chains were sequenced from one sample in a study of monozygotic twins with inflammatory bowel disease. For each CDR3 protein, TCRdb gives one entry from its re-call of the 5' RACE reads, without DNA. In total, the table holds over 110,000 distinct CDR3 sequences. Specimen: blood. These receptors were obtained from a human donor with ulcerative colitis or Crohn's disease, or a healthy co-twin of an affected twin (not recorded which).

V and J are TRBV20-1 and TRBJ2-4; TCRdb selects TRBD1, and the lack of DNA leaves this call unchecked. The germline V gene has CDR1 DFQATT and CDR2 SNEGSKA (reference sequence). This CDR3 has 14 amino acids. The CDR3 protein is CSAPGEVAKNIQYF.

V usage is TRBV29-1 and J usage is TRBJ1-1; there is no DNA to check the TCRdb D call of TRBD1. CDR3 length equals 15 residues. Germline-derived CDR1 and CDR2 are SQVTM and ANQGSEA. CDR3: CSVKGGTGFYTEAFF. Complete variable domain (other parts from reference TRBV29-1 and TRBJ1-1): SAVISQKPSRDICQRGTSLTIQCQVDSQVTMMFWYRQQPGQSLTLIATANQGSEATYESGFVIDKFPISRPNLTFSTLTVSNMSPEDSSIYLCSVKGGTGFYTEAFFGQGTRLTVV.

The chain is built from TRBV5-1 and TRBJ2-5; absent DNA, TCRdb's TRBD1 call cannot be checked. The germline gives CDR1 SGHRS, CDR2 YFSETQ. This CDR3 has 14 residues. The CDR3 sequence is CASSLGQGQETQYF.

The chain carries TRBV6-5 and TRBJ2-2. Germline CDR1 MNHEY, CDR2 SVGAGI. CDR3 length: 15 amino acids. This CDR3 is CASSYSSENTGELFF.